The T cell receptor (beta chain) under discussion was sequenced for a study of response to subunit inactivated influenza vaccine. TCRdb fed the RT-PCR reads into MiXCR, producing one record per CDR3 protein. This table has under 550,000 distinct CDR3 sequences, around 7.7% appearing once. V was clipped by 4 bases and J by 8 bases, with 20 bases between them. Germline V gene lookup returns CDR1 LNHDA and CDR2 SQIVND (reference sequence). This CDR3 contains 16 residues. This clonotype was picked up a small number of times. The J gene is TRBJ1-4, the V gene TRBV19, with a weak D call TRBD1 (5 bases). This TCR was sampled from a man aged 45 to 75 who received an inactivated influenza vaccine. Sequenced material: PBMCs from blood, taken around 25 months after vaccination. The CDR3 DNA reads as TGTGCCAGTAGTAGAAGCGGACGGACATCTCGCGAAAAACTGTTTTTT. This sequence encodes CASSRSGRTSREKLFF.